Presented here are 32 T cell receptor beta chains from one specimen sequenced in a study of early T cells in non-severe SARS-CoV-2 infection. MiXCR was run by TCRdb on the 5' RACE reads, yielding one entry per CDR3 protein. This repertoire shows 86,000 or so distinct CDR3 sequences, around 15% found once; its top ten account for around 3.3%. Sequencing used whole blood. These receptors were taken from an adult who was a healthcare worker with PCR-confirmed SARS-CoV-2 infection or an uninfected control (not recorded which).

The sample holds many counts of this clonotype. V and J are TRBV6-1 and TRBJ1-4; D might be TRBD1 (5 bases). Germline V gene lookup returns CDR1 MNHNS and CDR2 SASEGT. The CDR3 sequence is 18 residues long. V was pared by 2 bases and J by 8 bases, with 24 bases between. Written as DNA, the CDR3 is TGTGCCAGCAGTGAAAGGGGTAAAGGAGAAACATATGGAGAAAAACTGTTTTTT. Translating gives CASSERGKGETYGEKLFF.

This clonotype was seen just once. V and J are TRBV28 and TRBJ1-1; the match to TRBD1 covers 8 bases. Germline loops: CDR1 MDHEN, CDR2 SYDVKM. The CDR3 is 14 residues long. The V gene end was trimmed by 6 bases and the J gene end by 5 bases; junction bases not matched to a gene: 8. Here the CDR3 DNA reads TGTGCCAGCAGCTCCGGACAGGGAGGAACTGAAGCTTTCTTT. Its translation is CASSSGQGGTEAFF.

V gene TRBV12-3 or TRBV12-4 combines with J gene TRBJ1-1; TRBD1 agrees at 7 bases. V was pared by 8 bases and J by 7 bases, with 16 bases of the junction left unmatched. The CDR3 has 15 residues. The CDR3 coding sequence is TGTGCCAGCCAGGGGGGGCTGGTAATAGCAGATGAAGCTTTCTTT. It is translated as CASQGGLVIADEAFF.

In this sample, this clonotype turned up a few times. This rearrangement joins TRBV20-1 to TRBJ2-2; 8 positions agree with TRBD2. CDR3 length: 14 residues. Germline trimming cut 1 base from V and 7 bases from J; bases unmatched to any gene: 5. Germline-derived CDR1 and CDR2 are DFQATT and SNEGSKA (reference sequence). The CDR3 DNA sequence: TGCAGTGCTAGAGGTAGCGGGACGGGCGGGGAGCTGTTTTTT. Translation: CSARGSGTGGELFF.

In DNA form, the CDR3 reads TGTGCCAGCAGCTCCCCCCGGACAGGTTCTAATGAAAAACTGTTTTTT. Encoded protein: CASSSPRTGSNEKLFF. The V call is TRBV7-8, the J call TRBJ1-4, with 7 bases lining up with TRBD1. This CDR3 is built from 16 residues. The germline V gene has CDR1 SGHVS and CDR2 FQNEAQ. V gave up 4 bases and J gave up 3 bases; unmatched junction bases: 8.

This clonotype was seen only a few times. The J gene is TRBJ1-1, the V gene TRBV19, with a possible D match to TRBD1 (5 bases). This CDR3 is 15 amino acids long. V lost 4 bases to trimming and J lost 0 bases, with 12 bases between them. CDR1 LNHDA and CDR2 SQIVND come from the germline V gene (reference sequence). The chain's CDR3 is CASSNPWGMNTEAFF. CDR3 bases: TGTGCCAGTAGTAACCCATGGGGCATGAACACTGAAGCTTTCTTT. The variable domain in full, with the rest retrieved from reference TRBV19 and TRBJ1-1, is DGGITQSPKYLFRKEGQNVTLSCEQNLNHDAMYWYRQDPGQGLRLIYYSQIVNDFQKGDIAEGYSVSREKKESFPLTVTSAQKNPTAFYLCASSNPWGMNTEAFFGQGTRLTVV.

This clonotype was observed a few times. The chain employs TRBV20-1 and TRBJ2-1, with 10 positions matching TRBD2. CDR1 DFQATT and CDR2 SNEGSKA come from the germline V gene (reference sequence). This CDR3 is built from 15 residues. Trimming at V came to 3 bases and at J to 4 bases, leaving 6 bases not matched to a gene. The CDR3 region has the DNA TGCAGTGCTAGCGGCCTAGCGGGGGATTACAATGAGCAGTTCTTC. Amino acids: CSASGLAGDYNEQFF.

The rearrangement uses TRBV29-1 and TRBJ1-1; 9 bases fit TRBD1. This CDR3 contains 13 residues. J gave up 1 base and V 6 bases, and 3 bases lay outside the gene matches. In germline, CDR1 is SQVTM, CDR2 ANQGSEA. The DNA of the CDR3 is TGCAGCGTCTCGACAGGGGGGAACACTGAAGCTTTCTTT. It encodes CSVSTGGNTEAFF.

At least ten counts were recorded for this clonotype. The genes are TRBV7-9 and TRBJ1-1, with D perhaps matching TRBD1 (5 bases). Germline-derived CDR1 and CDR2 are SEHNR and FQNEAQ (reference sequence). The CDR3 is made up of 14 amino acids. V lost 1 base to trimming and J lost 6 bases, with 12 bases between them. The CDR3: CASSLGRGGAEAFF. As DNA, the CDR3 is TGTGCCAGCAGCTTAGGCCGTGGAGGGGCTGAAGCTTTCTTT.

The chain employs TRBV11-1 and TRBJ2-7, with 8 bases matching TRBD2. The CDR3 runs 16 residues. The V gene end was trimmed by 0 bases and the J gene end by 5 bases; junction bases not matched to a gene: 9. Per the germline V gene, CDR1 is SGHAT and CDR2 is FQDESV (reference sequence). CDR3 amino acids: CASSLAAGLAGHEQYF. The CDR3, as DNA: TGTGCCAGCAGCTTAGCGGCCGGACTAGCCGGACACGAGCAGTACTTC.

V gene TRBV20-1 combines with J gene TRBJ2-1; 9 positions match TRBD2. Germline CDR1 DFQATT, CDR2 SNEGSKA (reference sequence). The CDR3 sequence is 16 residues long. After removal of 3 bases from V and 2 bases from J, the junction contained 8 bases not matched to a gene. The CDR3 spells CSARELQRGAYNEQFF. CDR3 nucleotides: TGCAGTGCTAGGGAACTCCAGCGGGGGGCCTACAATGAGCAGTTCTTC.

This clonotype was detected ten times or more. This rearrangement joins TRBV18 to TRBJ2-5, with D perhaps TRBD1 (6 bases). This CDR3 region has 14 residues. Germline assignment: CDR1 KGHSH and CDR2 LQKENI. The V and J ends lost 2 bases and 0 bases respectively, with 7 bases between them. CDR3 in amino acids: CASSPTGYQETQYF. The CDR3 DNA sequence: TGTGCCAGCTCACCAACAGGGTACCAAGAGACCCAGTACTTC.

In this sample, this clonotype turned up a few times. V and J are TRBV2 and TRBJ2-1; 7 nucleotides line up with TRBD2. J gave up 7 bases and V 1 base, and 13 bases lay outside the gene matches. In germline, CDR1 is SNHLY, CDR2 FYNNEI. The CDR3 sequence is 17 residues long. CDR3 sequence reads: CASSEDRWREGWNEQFF. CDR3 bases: TGTGCCAGCAGTGAAGACAGGTGGAGGGAGGGTTGGAATGAGCAGTTCTTC.

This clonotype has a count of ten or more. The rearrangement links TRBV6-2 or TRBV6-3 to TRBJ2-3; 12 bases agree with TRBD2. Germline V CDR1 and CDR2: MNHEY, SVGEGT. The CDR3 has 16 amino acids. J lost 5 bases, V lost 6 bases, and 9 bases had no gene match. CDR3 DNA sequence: TGTGCCAGCAGCCCTTCTCTAGCGGGAGGGGTAGATACGCAGTATTTT. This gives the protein CASSPSLAGGVDTQYF.

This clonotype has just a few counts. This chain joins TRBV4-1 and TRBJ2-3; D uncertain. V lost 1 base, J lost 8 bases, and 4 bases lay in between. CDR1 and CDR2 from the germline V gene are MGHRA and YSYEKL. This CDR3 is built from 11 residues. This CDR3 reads CASSQVSTQYF. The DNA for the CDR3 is TGCGCCAGCAGCCAAGTGTCTACGCAGTATTTT.

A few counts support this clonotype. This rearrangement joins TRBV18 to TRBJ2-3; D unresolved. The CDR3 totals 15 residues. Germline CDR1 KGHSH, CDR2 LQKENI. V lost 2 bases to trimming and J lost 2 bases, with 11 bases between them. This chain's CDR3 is CASSPSLNPTDTQYF. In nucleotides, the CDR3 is TGTGCCAGCTCACCAAGCCTAAACCCCACAGATACGCAGTATTTT.

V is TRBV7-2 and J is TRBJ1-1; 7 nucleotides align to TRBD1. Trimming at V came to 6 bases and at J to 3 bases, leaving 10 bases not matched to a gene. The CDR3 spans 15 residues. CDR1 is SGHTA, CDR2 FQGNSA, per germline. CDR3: CASSSEGQVDTEAFF. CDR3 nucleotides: TGTGCCAGCAGTTCCGAAGGACAGGTAGACACTGAAGCTTTCTTT.

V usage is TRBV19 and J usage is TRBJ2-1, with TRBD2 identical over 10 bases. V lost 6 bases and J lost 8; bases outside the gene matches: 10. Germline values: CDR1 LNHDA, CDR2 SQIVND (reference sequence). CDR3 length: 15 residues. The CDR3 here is CASRISSGSLDEQFF. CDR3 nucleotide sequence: TGTGCCAGTAGGATATCTAGCGGGAGTCTCGATGAGCAGTTCTTC.

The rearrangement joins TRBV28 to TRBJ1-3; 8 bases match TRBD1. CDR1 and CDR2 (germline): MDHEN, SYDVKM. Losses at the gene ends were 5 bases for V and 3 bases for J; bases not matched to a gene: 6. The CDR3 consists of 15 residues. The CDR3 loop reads CASSVDRGYGNTIYF. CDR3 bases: TGTGCCAGCAGTGTTGACAGGGGATATGGAAACACCATATATTTT.

The CDR3 DNA sequence: TGCAGTGCTAGAGGCCCTACAGGGAATTCAGGGGAGCTGTTTTTT. This gives the protein CSARGPTGNSGELFF. The V call is TRBV20-1, the J call TRBJ2-2, with D perhaps matching TRBD1 (6 bases). The CDR3 is 15 amino acids. Deletions cut 1 base from V and 8 bases from J, with 17 bases between. Germline V CDR1 and CDR2: DFQATT, SNEGSKA (reference sequence).

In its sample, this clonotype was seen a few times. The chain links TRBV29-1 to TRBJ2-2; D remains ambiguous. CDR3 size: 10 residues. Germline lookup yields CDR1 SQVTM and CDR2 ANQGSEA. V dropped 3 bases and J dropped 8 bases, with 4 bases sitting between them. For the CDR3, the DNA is TGCAGCGTTGAGGCTGGGGAGCTGTTTTTT. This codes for CSVEAGELFF.

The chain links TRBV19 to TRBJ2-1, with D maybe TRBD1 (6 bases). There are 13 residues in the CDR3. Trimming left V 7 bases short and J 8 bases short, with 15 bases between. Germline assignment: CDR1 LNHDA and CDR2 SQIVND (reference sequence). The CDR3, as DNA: TGTGCCAGTACTCACAGGGTCAGCGATGAGCAGTTCTTC. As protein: CASTHRVSDEQFF.

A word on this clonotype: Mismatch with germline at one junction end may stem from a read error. CDR3 DNA sequence: TGTGCTAGCAGCTTCACCTATGGTGAAAAACTGTTTTTT. This gives the protein CASSFTYGEKLFF. The V call is TRBV7-7, the J call TRBJ1-4, with unresolved D. The germline V gene encodes CDR1 SSHAT and CDR2 FNYEAQ (reference sequence). The CDR3 length is 13 residues.

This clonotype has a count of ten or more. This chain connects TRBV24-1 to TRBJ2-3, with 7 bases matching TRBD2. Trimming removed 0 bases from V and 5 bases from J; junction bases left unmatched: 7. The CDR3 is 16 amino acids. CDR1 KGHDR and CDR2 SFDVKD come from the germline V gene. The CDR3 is CATSDLSAGRGDTQYF. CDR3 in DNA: TGTGCCACCAGTGATTTGTCAGCGGGAAGGGGAGATACGCAGTATTTT.

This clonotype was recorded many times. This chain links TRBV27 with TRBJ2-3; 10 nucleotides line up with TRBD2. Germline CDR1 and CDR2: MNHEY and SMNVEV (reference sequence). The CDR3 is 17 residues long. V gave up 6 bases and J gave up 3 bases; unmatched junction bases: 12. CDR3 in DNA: TGTGCCAGCAGATTGGTTCTAGCGGGAGTGGGGACAGATACGCAGTATTTT. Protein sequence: CASRLVLAGVGTDTQYF.

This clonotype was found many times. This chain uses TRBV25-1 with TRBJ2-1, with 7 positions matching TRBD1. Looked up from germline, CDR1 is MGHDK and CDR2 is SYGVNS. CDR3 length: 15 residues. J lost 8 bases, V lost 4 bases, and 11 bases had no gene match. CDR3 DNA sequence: TGTGCCAGCAGTGCACAGGGGAATGTGGGCGATGAGCAGTTCTTC. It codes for CASSAQGNVGDEQFF. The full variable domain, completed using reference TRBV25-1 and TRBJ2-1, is EADIYQTPRYLVIGTGKKITLECSQTMGHDKMYWYQQDPGMELHLIHYSYGVNSTEKGDLSSESTVSRIRTEHFPLTLESARPSHTSQYLCASSAQGNVGDEQFFGPGTRLTVL.

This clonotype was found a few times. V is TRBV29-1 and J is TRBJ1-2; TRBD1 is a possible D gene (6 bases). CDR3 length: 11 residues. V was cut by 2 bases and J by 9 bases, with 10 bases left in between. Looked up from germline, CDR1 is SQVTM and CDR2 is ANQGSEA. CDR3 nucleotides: TGCAGCGTTGAAAAGGACAGAAGCTACACCTTC. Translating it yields CSVEKDRSYTF.

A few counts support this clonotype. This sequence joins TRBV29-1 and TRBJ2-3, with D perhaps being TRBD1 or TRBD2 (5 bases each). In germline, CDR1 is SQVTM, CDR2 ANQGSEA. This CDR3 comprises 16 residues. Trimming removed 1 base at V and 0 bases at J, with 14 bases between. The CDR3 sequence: CSVEAWDGYSTDTQYF. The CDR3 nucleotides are TGCAGCGTTGAAGCCTGGGACGGTTATAGCACAGATACGCAGTATTTT.

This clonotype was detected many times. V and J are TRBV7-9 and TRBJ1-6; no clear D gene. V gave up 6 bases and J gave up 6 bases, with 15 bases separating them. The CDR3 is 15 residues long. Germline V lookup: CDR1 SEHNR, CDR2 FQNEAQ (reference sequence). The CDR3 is CASRPDLGGNSPLHF. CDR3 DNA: TGTGCCAGCAGGCCTGACTTGGGCGGTAATTCACCCCTCCACTTT. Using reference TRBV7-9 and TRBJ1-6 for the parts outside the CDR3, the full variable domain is DTGVSQNPRHKITKRGQNVTFRCDPISEHNRLYWYRQTLGQGPEFLTYFQNEAQLEKSRLLSDRFSAERPKGSFSTLEIQRTEQGDSAMYLCASRPDLGGNSPLHFGNGTRLTVT.

The CDR3 sequence: CASSLFAGVLDEQYF. CDR3 sequence (DNA): TGTGCCAGCAGTTTATTTGCGGGAGTATTGGACGAGCAGTACTTC. The V and J genes are TRBV28 and TRBJ2-7; 7 bases are shared with TRBD2. Germline values: CDR1 MDHEN, CDR2 SYDVKM. The CDR3 sequence is 15 residues long. Unmatched junction bases numbered 8, after V lost 1 base and J lost 5 bases.

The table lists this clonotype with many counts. CDR3 nucleotide sequence: TGTGCCAGCAGTGGGGACCGCTCCTATAATTCACCCCTCCACTTT. This codes for CASSGDRSYNSPLHF. The J gene is TRBJ1-6, the V gene TRBV12-3 or TRBV12-4; tentative D call: TRBD1 (5 bases). The V and J ends lost 5 bases and 0 bases respectively, with 8 bases between them. The CDR3 has 15 residues.

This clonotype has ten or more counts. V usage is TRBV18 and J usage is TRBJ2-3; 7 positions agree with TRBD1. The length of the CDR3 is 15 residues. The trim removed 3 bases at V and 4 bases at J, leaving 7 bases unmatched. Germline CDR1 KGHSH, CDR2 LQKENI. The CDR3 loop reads CASSPNRGQPDTQYF. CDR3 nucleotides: TGTGCCAGCTCACCCAACAGGGGACAACCAGATACGCAGTATTTT.